This TCR beta chain emerged from a study of patients and donors after allogeneic stem cell transplantation. Using its own MiXCR run on the RT-PCR reads, TCRdb lists one record per CDR3 protein. The data show under 35,000 distinct CDR3 sequences, 30% to 40% seen once. Only a few counts were recorded for this clonotype. The source of this sequence is a human donor who was either an allogeneic HSCT recipient or a stem cell or donor lymphocyte infusion donor (not recorded which). It is not recorded whose cells these are; they may come from a transplant donor. Sequenced input: blood, either unsorted or a sorted T cell fraction (not recorded which).

CDR3 bases: TGCGCCAGCAGCTTACAACAGGGCTACGAGCAGTACTTC. Encoded protein: CASSLQQGYEQYF. The V call is TRBV5-1, the J call TRBJ2-7; D is possibly TRBD1 (6 bases). Germline V gene data show CDR1 as SGHRS and CDR2 as YFSETQ. CDR3 length: 13 amino acids. Trimming cost V 2 bases and J 3 bases, with 9 bases left between them.